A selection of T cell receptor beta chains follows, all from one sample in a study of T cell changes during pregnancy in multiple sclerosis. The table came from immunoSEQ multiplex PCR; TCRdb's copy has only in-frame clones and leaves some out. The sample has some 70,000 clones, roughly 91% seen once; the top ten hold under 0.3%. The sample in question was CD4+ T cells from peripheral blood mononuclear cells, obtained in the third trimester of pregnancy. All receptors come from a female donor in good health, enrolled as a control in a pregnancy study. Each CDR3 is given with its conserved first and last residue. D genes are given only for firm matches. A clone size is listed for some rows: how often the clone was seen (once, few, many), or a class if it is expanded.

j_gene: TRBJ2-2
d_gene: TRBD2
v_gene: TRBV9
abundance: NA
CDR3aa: CASSVGLAGAAAGELFF
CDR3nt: TGTGCCAGCAGCGTAGGACTAGCGGGGGCCGCGGCCGGGGAGCTGTTTTTT

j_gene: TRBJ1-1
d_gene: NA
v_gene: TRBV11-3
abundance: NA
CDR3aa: CASSAEADMNTEAFF
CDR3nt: TGTGCCAGCAGCGCCGAGGCGGACATGAACACTGAAGCTTTCTTT

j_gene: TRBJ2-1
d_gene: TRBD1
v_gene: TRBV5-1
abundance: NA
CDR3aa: CASSLTGAASNEQFF
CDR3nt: TGCGCCAGCAGCTTGACAGGGGCAGCCTCAAATGAGCAGTTCTTC

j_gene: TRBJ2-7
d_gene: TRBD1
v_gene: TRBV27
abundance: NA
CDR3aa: CASSLGTGVSYTYEQYF
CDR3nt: TGTGCCAGCAGTTTAGGGACAGGCGTTTCTTACACCTACGAGCAGTACTTC

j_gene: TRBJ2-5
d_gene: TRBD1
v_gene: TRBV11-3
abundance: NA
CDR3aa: CASSSTGGRETQYF
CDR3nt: TGTGCCAGCAGCTCAACAGGGGGCAGAGAGACCCAGTACTTC

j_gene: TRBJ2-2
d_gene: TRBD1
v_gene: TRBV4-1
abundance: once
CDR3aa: CASSQDGSTFLGTGIKTGELFF
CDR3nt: TGCGCCAGCAGCCAAGATGGTTCAACTTTTCTTGGGACAGGGATTAAAACCGGGGAGCTGTTTTTT

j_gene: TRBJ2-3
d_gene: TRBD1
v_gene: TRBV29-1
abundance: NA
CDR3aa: CSADQSGGLDTQYF
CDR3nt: TGCAGCGCTGATCAGTCAGGGGGCCTCGATACGCAGTATTTT

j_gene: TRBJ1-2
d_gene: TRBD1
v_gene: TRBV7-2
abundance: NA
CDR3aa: CASSEGQANYGYTF
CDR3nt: TGTGCCAGCAGCGAGGGACAGGCTAACTATGGCTACACCTTC

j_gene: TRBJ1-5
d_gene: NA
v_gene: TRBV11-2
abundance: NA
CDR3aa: CARLLNWENSNQPQHF
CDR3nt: TGTGCCAGACTTTTGAATTGGGAGAATAGCAATCAGCCCCAGCATTTT

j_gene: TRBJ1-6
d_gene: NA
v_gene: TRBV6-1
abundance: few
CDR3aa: CASSGGQPNSPLHF
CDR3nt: TGTGCCAGCAGTGGAGGGCAGCCTAATTCACCCCTCCACTTT

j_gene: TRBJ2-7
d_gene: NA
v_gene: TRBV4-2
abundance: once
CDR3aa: CASSHNFLQGEQYF
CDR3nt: TGTGCCAGCAGCCATAATTTCCTCCAGGGCGAGCAGTACTTC

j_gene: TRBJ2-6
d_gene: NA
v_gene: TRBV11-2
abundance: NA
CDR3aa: CASSFADFSGANVLTF
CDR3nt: TGTGCCAGCAGCTTTGCAGATTTCTCTGGGGCCAACGTCCTGACTTTC

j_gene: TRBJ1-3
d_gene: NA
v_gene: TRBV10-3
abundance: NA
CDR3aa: CAISDPRSSGNTIYF
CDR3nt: TGTGCCATCAGTGATCCACGGAGCTCTGGAAACACCATATATTTT

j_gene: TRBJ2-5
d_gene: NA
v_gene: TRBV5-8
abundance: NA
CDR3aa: CASSLQGRQETQYF
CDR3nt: TGTGCCAGCAGCTTACAGGGGAGGCAAGAGACCCAGTACTTC

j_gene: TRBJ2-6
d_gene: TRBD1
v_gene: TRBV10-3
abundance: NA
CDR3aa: CAIRGQGTGANVLTF
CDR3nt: TGTGCCATCAGGGGACAGGGAACGGGGGCCAACGTCCTGACTTTC

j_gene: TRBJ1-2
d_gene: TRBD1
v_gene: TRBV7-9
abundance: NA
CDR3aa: CASSRLIVTGDYGYTF
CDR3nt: TGTGCCAGCAGCCGTTTGATCGTTACAGGGGACTATGGCTACACCTTC

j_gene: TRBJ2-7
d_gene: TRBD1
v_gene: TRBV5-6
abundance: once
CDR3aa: CASRQTGDMYEQYF
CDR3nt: TGTGCCAGCAGACAGACAGGGGATATGTACGAGCAGTACTTC

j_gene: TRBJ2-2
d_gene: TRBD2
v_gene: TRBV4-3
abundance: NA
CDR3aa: CASSQDYRGGDTGELFF
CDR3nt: TGCGCCAGCAGCCAAGATTATCGGGGGGGGGACACCGGGGAGCTGTTTTTT

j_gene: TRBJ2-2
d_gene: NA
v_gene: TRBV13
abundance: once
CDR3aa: CASSPSGQLTGELFF
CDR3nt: TGTGCCAGCAGCCCCTCAGGGCAACTCACCGGGGAGCTGTTTTTT

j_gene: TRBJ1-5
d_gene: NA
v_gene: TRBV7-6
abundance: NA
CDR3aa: CASSLAGGGNQPQHF
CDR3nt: TGTGCCAGCAGCTTAGCCGGGGGGGGCAATCAGCCCCAGCATTTT

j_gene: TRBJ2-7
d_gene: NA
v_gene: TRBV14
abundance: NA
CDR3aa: CASSQGASAILF
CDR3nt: TGTGCCAGCAGCCAAGGGGCTAGCGCGATCCTGTTC

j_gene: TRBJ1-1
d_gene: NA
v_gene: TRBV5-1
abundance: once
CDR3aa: CASSLPQGNTEAFF
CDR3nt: TGCGCCAGCAGCTTGCCACAGGGTAACACTGAAGCTTTCTTT

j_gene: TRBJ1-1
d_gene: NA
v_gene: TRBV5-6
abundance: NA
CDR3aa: CASSLRGLGNTEAFF
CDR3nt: TGTGCCAGCAGCTTGCGGGGGTTGGGGAACACTGAAGCTTTCTTT

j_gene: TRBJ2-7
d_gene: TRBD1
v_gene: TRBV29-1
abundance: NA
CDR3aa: CSVRGQGILRKQYF
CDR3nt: TGCAGCGTCCGGGGACAGGGCATCCTACGAAAGCAGTACTTC

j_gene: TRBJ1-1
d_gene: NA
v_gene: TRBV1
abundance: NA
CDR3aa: CTSRTVGQFTEAFF
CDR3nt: TGCACCAGCAGGACCGTGGGACAGTTCACTGAAGCTTTCTTT

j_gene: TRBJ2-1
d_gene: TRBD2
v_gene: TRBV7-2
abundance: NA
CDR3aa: CASSLTSGGSNEQFF
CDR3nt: TGTGCCAGCAGCTTAACTAGCGGGGGTAGCAATGAGCAGTTCTTC

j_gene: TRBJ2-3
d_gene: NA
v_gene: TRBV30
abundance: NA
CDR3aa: CAWSVNLGGTDTQYF
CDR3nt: TGTGCCTGGAGTGTAAACCTAGGGGGCACAGATACGCAGTATTTT

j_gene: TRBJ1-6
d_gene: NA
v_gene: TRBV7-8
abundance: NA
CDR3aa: CASSLDRGNNSPLHF
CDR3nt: TGTGCCAGCAGCTTAGATCGGGGAAATAATTCACCCCTCCACTTT

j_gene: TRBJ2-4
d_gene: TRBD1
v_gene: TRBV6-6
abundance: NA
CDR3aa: CASSYPGTGENIQYF
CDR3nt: TGTGCCAGCAGTTACCCCGGGACAGGGGAAAACATTCAGTACTTC

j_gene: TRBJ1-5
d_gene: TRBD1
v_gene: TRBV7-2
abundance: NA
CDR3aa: CASSLFGDREGFQPQHF
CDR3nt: TGTGCCAGCAGCTTATTTGGGGACAGGGAAGGTTTTCAGCCCCAGCATTTT

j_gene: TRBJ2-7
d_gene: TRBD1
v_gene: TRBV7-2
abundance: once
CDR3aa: CASSRDREYEQYF
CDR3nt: TGTGCCAGCAGCCGAGACAGGGAGTACGAGCAGTACTTC

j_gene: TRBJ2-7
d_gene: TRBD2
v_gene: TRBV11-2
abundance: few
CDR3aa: CASSLVSGGRSSYEQYF
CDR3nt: TGTGCCAGCAGCTTAGTGTCGGGGGGGCGCTCCTCCTACGAGCAGTACTTC

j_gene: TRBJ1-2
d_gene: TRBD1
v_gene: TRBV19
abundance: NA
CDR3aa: CASSDRDRGYGYTF
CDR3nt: TGTGCCAGTAGTGACCGGGACAGGGGCTATGGCTACACCTTC

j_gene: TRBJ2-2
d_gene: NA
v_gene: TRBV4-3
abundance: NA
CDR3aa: CASSQAQGLGTGELFF
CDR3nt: TGCGCCAGCAGCCAAGCACAGGGTCTCGGGACCGGGGAGCTGTTTTTT

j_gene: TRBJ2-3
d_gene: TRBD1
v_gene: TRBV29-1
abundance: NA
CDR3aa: CSVGNRGLDTQYF
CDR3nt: TGCAGCGTTGGGAACAGGGGGTTAGATACGCAGTATTTT

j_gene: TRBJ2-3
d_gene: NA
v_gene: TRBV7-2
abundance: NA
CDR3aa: CASRYDSFTDTQYF
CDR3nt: TGTGCCAGCAGATACGACAGCTTCACAGATACGCAGTATTTT

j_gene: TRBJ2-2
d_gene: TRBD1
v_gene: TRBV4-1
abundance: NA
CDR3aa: CASSRATGGGRTGELFF
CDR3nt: TGCGCCAGCAGCCGCGCGACAGGGGGAGGGAGAACCGGGGAGCTGTTTTTT

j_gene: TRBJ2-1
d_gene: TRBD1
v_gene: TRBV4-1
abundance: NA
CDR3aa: CASSQGGTGGDEQFF
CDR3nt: TGCGCCAGCAGCCAAGGAGGGACAGGGGGCGATGAGCAGTTCTTC

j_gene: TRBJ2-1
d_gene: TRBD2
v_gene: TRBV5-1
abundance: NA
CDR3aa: CASRRRGANEQFF
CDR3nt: TGCGCCAGCCGACGGCGGGGGGCCAATGAGCAGTTCTTC

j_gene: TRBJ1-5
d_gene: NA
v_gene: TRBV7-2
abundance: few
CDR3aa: CASRLGANNQPQHF
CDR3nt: TGTGCCAGCAGATTAGGAGCAAACAATCAGCCCCAGCATTTT

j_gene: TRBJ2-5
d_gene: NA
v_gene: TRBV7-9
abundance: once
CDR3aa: CASSSRRQGGVETQYF
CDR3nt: TGTGCCAGCAGCTCTAGAAGACAGGGAGGAGTGGAGACCCAGTACTTC

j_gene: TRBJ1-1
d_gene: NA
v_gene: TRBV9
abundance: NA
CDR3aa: CASSVVVGATEAFF
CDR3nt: TGTGCCAGCAGCGTAGTGGTGGGGGCCACTGAAGCTTTCTTT

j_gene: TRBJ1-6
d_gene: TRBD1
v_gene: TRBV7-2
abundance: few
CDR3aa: CASSPTGGDSPLHF
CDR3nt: TGTGCCAGCAGCCCGACAGGGGGGGATTCACCCCTCCACTTT

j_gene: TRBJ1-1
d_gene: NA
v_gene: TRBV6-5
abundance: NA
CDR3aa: CASRLSTGLNTEAFF
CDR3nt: TGTGCCAGCAGACTATCGACAGGATTGAACACTGAAGCTTTCTTT

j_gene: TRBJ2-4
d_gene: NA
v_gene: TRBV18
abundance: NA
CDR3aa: CASSPLEGIQYF
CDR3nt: TGTGCCAGCTCACCGTTAGAGGGCATTCAGTACTTC

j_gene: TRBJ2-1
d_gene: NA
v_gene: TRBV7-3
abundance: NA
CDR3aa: CASSLTNQGFDEQFF
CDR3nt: TGTGCCAGCAGCTTAACGAACCAGGGGTTTGATGAGCAGTTCTTC

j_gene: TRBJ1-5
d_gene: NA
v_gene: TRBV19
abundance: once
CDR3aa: CASNPIPGSSNQPQHF
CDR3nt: TGTGCCAGTAATCCGATCCCCGGGTCGAGCAATCAGCCCCAGCATTTT

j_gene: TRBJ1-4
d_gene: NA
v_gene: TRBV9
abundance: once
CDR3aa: CASSPGGTNEKLFF
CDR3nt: TGTGCCAGCAGCCCCGGGGGGACTAATGAAAAACTGTTTTTT

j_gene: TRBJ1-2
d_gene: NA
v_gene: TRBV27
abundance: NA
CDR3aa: CASSRERSRGYTF
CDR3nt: TGTGCCAGCAGCCGAGAACGTTCTCGAGGCTACACCTTC

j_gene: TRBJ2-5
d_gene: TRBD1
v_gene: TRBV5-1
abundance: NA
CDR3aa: CASSSTGPSQETQYF
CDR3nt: TGCGCCAGCAGCTCGACAGGGCCCTCCCAAGAGACCCAGTACTTC

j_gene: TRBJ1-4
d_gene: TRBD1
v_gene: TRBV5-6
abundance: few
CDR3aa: CASSPKRQGEKLFF
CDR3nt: TGTGCCAGCAGCCCAAAACGACAGGGCGAAAAACTGTTTTTT

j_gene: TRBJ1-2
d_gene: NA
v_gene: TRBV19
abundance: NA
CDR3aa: CASSWPDFYGYTF
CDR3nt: TGTGCCAGTAGCTGGCCCGACTTCTATGGCTACACCTTC

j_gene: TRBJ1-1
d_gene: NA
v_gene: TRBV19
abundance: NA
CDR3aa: CASSIGSRTDTEAFF
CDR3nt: TGTGCCAGTAGTATCGGGTCAAGGACTGACACTGAAGCTTTCTTT

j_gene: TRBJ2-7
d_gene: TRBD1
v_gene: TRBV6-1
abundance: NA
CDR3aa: CASSARTGPDWQYF
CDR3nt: TGTGCCAGCAGTGCCCGGACAGGTCCTGATTGGCAGTACTTC

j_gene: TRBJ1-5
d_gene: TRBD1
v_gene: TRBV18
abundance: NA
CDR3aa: CASSPQGAPNQPQHF
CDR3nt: TGTGCCAGCTCACCCCAGGGGGCCCCAAATCAGCCCCAGCATTTT

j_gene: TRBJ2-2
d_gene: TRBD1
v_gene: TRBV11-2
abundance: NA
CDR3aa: CASRLNRGPNTGELFF
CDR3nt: TGTGCCAGCAGACTGAACAGGGGCCCTAACACCGGGGAGCTGTTTTTT

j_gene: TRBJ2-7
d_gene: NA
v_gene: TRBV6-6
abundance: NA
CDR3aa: CASGTRLNGEQYF
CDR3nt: TGTGCCAGCGGTACGAGGTTAAACGGCGAGCAGTACTTC